The sequence of this T cell receptor beta chain was determined in a study of T cell repertoires in cytomegalovirus infection. At the level of the study: Based on public TCR beta signatures, there were indications of CMV infection and of a matching HLA type.

Study-level points and caveats: Clonotypes of TCR beta that were HLA-C-restricted and CMV-specific dominated the ex vivo response. The study identified carriers of CMV plus the relevant HLA from cumulative public TCR beta family frequency.

The V and J ends lost 7 bases and 2 bases respectively, with 15 bases between them. The CDR3 extends over 14 amino acids. Germline assignment: CDR1 SNHLY and CDR2 FYNNEI. On this clonotype: What it recognizes is unknown.

One entry per CDR3 protein, called by TCRdb with MiXCR from the reads. The sample has over 300,000 distinct CDR3 sequences, roughly 17% seen once. The clonotype comes from a human donor in good health (CMV status not recorded). Some clones in this sample may be carry-over from other donors' samples. The chain uses TRBV2 and TRBJ2-7, with D uncertain. Source material: PBMCs. The CDR3 nucleotides are TGTGCCAGCAAGGCCCTCCCAGGACCCTACGAGCAGTACTTC. Translated: CASKALPGPYEQYF.